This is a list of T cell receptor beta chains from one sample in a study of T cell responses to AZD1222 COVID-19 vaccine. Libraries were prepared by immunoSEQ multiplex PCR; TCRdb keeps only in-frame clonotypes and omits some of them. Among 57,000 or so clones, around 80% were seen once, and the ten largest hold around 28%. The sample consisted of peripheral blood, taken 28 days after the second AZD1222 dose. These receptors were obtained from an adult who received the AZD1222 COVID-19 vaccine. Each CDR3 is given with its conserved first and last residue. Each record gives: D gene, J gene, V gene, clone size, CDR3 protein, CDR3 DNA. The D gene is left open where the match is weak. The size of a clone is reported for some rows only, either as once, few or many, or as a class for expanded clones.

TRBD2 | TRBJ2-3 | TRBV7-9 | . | CASSHLTSGSTDTQYF | TGTGCCAGCAGCCATCTGACTAGCGGGAGCACAGATACGCAGTATTTT
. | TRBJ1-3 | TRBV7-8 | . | CASSSLGGTGNTIYF | TGTGCCAGCAGCTCGTTAGGGGGAACTGGAAACACCATATATTTT
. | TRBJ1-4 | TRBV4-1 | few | CASSHNSKNEKLFF | TGCGCCAGCAGCCACAACAGCAAGAATGAAAAACTGTTTTTT
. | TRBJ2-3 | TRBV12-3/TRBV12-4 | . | CASSLTDTQYF | TGTGCCAGCAGTTTAACAGATACGCAGTATTTT
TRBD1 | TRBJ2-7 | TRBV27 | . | CASSFGTGRYEQYF | TGTGCCAGCAGTTTCGGGACAGGGAGATACGAGCAGTACTTC
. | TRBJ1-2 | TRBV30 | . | CAWTSKGPARGYTF | TGTGCCTGGACCTCAAAGGGCCCGGCGCGCGGCTACACCTTC
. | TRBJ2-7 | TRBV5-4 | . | CASSLAEGGGYEQYF | TGTGCCAGCAGCTTGGCCGAGGGAGGGGGCTACGAGCAGTACTTC
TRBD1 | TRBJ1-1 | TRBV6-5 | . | CASSYSTGRTEAFF | TGTGCCAGCAGTTACTCGACAGGGAGGACTGAAGCTTTCTTT
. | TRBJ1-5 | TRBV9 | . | CASSVGGVPSQPQHF | TGTGCCAGCAGCGTAGGAGGGGTCCCGAGTCAGCCCCAGCATTTT
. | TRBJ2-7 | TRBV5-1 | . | CASSLGPGATYEQYF | TGCGCCAGCAGCTTGGGCCCGGGAGCAACCTACGAGCAGTACTTC
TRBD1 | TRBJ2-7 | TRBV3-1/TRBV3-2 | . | CASSQELGQGAYEQYF | TGTGCCAGCAGCCAAGAGTTAGGACAGGGGGCCTACGAGCAGTACTTC
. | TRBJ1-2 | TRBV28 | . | CASSLYPPGTPARDYGYTF | TGTGCCAGCAGTTTATACCCCCCCGGGACACCAGCTAGGGACTATGGCTACACCTTC
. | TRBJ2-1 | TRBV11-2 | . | CASSLGLANEQFF | TGTGCCAGCAGCTTAGGACTGGCCAATGAGCAGTTCTTC
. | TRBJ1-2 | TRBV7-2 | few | CASSNYRVNYGYTF | TGTGCCAGCAGTAATTACAGAGTTAACTATGGCTACACCTTC
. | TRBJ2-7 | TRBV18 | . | CASSPLGSSYEQYF | TGTGCCAGCTCACCACTGGGCAGCTCCTACGAGCAGTACTTC
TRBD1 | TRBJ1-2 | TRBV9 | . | CASRQEGGVYGYTF | TGTGCCAGCAGACAAGAAGGGGGCGTCTATGGCTACACCTTC
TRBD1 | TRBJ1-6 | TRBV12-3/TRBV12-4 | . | CASSSGQGMHF | TGTGCCAGCAGCTCGGGACAGGGGATGCACTTT
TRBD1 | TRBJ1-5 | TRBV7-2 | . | CASSSQGAGQPQHF | TGTGCCAGCAGCTCCCAGGGGGCTGGGCAGCCCCAGCATTTT
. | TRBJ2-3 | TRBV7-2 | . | CASSAPPLSDTQYF | TGTGCCAGCAGCGCACCCCCATTGTCGGATACGCAGTATTTT
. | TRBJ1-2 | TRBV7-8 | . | CASSFGRTPYGYTF | TGTGCCAGCAGCTTCGGACGGACACCCTATGGCTACACCTTC
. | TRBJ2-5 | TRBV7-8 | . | CASSFWETQYF | TGTGCCAGCAGCTTTTGGGAGACCCAGTACTTC
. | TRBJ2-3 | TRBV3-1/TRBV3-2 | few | CASSQVSTDTQYF | TGTGCCAGCAGCCAAGTGAGCACAGATACGCAGTATTTT
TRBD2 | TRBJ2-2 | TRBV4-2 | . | CASSPHVAGVNTGELFF | TGTGCCAGCAGCCCGCACGTAGCGGGAGTTAACACCGGGGAGCTGTTTTTT
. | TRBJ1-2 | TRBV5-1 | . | CASSTDNYGYTF | TGCGCCAGCAGCACAGACAACTATGGCTACACCTTC
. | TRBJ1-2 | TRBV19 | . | CASSISEGYTF | TGTGCCAGTAGTATTTCCGAAGGCTACACCTTC
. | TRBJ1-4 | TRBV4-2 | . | CASSQSPGIYEKLFF | TGTGCCAGCAGCCAATCCCCCGGGATCTATGAAAAACTGTTTTTT
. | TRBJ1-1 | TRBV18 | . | CASSPIGGAEAFF | TGTGCCAGCTCACCAATAGGGGGGGCTGAAGCTTTCTTT
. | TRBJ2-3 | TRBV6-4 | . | CASSADATDTQYF | TGTGCCAGCAGTGCCGACGCCACAGATACGCAGTATTTT
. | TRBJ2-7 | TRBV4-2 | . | CASSQELGGFVQYF | TGTGCCAGCAGCCAAGAACTCGGAGGTTTTGTGCAGTACTTC
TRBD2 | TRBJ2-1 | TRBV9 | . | CASSGTRGGWNEQFF | TGTGCCAGCAGCGGGACCCGGGGGGGGTGGAATGAGCAGTTCTTC
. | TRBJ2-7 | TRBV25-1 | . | CASSEGNFYEQYF | TGTGCTAGTAGTGAAGGGAATTTCTACGAGCAGTACTTC
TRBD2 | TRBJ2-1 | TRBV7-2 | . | CASSLAASSGRNEQFF | TGTGCCAGCAGCTTAGCGGCATCTAGCGGGAGGAATGAGCAGTTCTTC
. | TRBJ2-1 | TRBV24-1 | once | CATSDGDLSYNEQFF | TGTGCCACCAGTGATGGGGACCTCTCCTACAATGAGCAGTTCTTC
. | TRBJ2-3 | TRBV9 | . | CASSVVANTDTQYF | TGTGCCAGCAGCGTAGTGGCGAACACAGATACGCAGTATTTT
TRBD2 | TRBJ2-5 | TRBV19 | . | CASGMGLNQETQYF | TGTGCCAGTGGAATGGGACTAAACCAAGAGACCCAGTACTTC
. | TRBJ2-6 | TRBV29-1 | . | CSVLGGGAPGANVLTF | TGCAGCGTTCTGGGCGGCGGGGCCCCTGGGGCCAACGTCCTGACTTTC
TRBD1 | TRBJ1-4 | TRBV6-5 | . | CASSYSGTGGSEKLFF | TGTGCCAGCAGTTACTCCGGGACAGGGGGTAGTGAAAAACTGTTTTTT
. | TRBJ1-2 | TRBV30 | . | CAWRGQRGIYGYTF | TGTGCCTGGAGAGGACAGAGGGGTATCTATGGCTACACCTTC
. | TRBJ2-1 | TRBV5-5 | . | CASSRRWNNEQFF | TGTGCCAGCAGCCGGAGGTGGAACAATGAGCAGTTCTTC
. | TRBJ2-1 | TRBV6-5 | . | CASSYKRLAHEQFF | TGTGCCAGCAGTTATAAGAGGCTGGCCCATGAGCAGTTCTTC
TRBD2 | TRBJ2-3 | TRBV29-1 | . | CSGSGISSTDTQYF | TGCAGCGGTAGCGGGATCTCTAGCACAGATACGCAGTATTTT
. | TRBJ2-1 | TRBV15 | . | CATSGTGTANDEQFF | TGTGCCACCAGCGGAACCGGGACGGCCAATGATGAGCAGTTCTTC
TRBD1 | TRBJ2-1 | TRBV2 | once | CASSGINYGQGKDEQFF | TGTGCCAGCAGTGGAATCAATTACGGACAGGGTAAAGATGAGCAGTTCTTC
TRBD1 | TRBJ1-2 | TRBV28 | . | CASTSGVNRGMRYGYTF | TGTGCCAGCACAAGCGGGGTGAACAGGGGCATGAGGTATGGCTACACCTTC
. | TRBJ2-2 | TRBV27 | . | CASSLSWVNTGELFF | TGTGCCAGCAGTTTATCGTGGGTGAACACCGGGGAGCTGTTTTTT